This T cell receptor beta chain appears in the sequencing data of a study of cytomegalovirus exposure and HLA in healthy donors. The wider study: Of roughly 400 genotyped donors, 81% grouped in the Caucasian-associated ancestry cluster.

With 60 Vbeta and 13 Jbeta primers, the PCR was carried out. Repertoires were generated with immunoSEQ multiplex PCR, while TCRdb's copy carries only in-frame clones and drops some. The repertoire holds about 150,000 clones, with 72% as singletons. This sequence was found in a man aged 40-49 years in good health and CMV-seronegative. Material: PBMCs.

As DNA, the CDR3 is TGTGCCAGCAGCCCGGGTTTGGGACTAGCGGGAGTTACAGATACGCAGTATTTT. This gives the protein CASSPGLGLAGVTDTQYF. V and J are TRBV7-2 and TRBJ2-3, with 14 bases fitting TRBD2. The germline CDR1 and CDR2 sequences are SGHTA and FQGNSA. This CDR3 has 18 amino acids. The V gene end was trimmed by 5 bases and the J gene end by 3 bases; junction bases not matched to a gene: 10.